This record looks at one T cell receptor beta chain sequence and its context. This clonotype was counted a few times. Its antigen is not yet known. Base qualities are not at hand, and no much larger clone is one base apart. Library creation used multiplex PCR. Sequencing instrument: Illumina HiSeq 4000. CDR3 regions were amplified by Arm-PCR with iRepertoire HTBI primers to construct TCR beta libraries. PCR products were gel purified before sequencing. The authors processed their data as follows. Gene usage analysis of CDR3 amino acid clonotypes relied on the 62 TRBV and 14 TRBJ segments identified across samples. COPE and FqMerger were used to merge the filtered high-quality paired reads into contigs. BLAST was used to align contigs to IMGT TRBV, TRBD and TRBJ reference genes, and CDR3 was defined according to IMGT. Any clonotype with a frequency above 0.1% was counted as a highly expanded clone. Shannon entropy was used to measure repertoire diversity, and the Gini coefficient was used to measure V-J evenness. Public clonotypes were defined as clonotypes shared by more than one individual. TCRdb reran the public reads through fastp at Q25 and MiXCR, keeping productive beta chains. Rows with a matching CDR3 protein are joined into one entry that keeps the most common DNA and genes. These V and J calls derive from TCRdb rather than the authors' analysis. This sample is represented by 450,000 to 600,000 distinct CDR3 sequences; roughly 15% of them were singletons. Of the sample, 9% to 15% is held by the ten largest clones.

This specimen comes from a study of regulatory T cells in long-lasting Graves disease (dated by TCRdb to about 2021). Broadly, across the study: Antithyroid drugs had been taken for less than 3 months by newly diagnosed Graves' disease patients. This study used TCR sequencing and RNA sequencing of peripheral blood to compare persistent Graves' disease patients against newly diagnosed Graves' disease patients. The study was registered as a clinical trial and conducted in China. TCR sequencing covered about 13 persistent and around 20 newly diagnosed Graves' disease patients, 33 samples in total.

V is cut by 2 bases and J by 5 bases, and the space between the germline ends is 9 bases. The CDR3 measures 13 amino acids from cysteine to phenylalanine. The CDR3 DNA has 39 bases and is translated from base 1. For CDR1 and CDR2, the germline V gene lists MNHEY and SVGEGT. The study at large found these results: Persistent disease showed preferential use of TRBV28, TRBJ1-2 and TRBJ2-5, whereas newly diagnosed disease favored TRBV20-1 and TRBJ2-1. Sequencing and analysis were restricted to the TCR beta chain. Peripheral blood alone was examined, since thyroid tissue, which constituted the primary lesion, could not be accessed. As a limitation, the authors acknowledged that the small sample size may reduce accuracy. Persistent Graves' disease patients showed lower TCR Shannon entropy and fewer highly expanded clones than newly diagnosed patients, suggesting clonal expansion. A larger number of public clonotypes was shared among persistent patients (approximately 2,500) than among newly diagnosed patients (around 970).

The sample's time point label is to be understood as: newly diagnosed GD, antithyroid drugs for less than 3 months. For both TCR sequencing and RNA sequencing, RNA was extracted from PBMCs in TRIzol. Graves' disease was diagnosed according to American Thyroid Association guidelines. Recruitment of patients was carried out at an endocrinology department in Xi'an, China. Each patient gave 8.5 to 9.5 milliliters of peripheral blood, collected in an EDTA anticoagulant tube. Ficoll Paque Plus density gradient separation was used to isolate PBMCs, and no further T cell sorting was done. RNA quality was checked with an Agilent 2100 Bioanalyzer and agarose gel, and concentration with a NanoDrop 2000. The data also belong to a second study, concerning T cells in Graves' hyperthyroidism and ophthalmopathy. As that second paper reports: Graves' hyperthyroidism was defined as stable when no progression to ophthalmopathy occurred over 18 months of follow-up. Hyperthyroidism patients were aged 18 to 65 years and newly diagnosed, with disease duration of less than 2 months. The study excluded patients with uncontrolled infections, other autoimmune diseases, pregnancy or lactation. Diagnoses relied on clinical symptoms, serum thyroxine and TRAb, thyroid ultrasound and orbital computed tomography. The TCR CDR3 was subjected to a first round of RT-PCR using the HTBI primer set and the Qiagen OneStep RT-PCR kit. Blood samples also contained most of the expanded thyroid clonotypes (frequency above 0.001), which suggests that blood repertoires may reflect thyroid immune responses. In cross-validation, a model built on a 13 V-J signature told ophthalmopathy apart from stable hyperthyroidism with 85% to 90% sensitivity and 81% to 82% specificity, and in testing the same model reached 80%/75%. In validation, progression to ophthalmopathy was predicted by the model with 70.59% sensitivity and 72.22% specificity, a median of approximately 6.5 months before onset. A discovery cohort of approximately 100 patients, roughly 45 with Graves' ophthalmopathy and approximately 55 with stable Graves' hyperthyroidism, was used to find distinguishing TCR V-J signatures. Whether ophthalmopathy could be predicted prospectively was tested in an independent validation cohort made up of fewer than 20 hyperthyroidism patients plus 17 patients who later progressed to ophthalmopathy. For training and testing, the 100 or so patients in the discovery cohort were randomly divided in a 7:3 ratio. Thyroid tissue and blood T-cell repertoires from about six Graves' hyperthyroidism patients were also compared in the study. Once sampling was done, hyperthyroidism patients were given methimazole at a starting dose of 30 mg daily, whereas ophthalmopathy patients were given high-dose intravenous methylprednisolone. The libraries were constructed in a second round of multiplex PCR and then size-selected and purified. Paired-end sequencing of the libraries was performed with 100 bp reads on an Illumina HiSeq2000. SOAPnuke was used to process the raw data, with reads discarded if the reads contained adapters or uncalled bases, had a mean Phred below 15, or lacked an exact constant-primer or identifier match. High-quality paired reads were merged with COPE v1.2.5, and unique nucleotide sequences were defined as clonotypes. MiTCR v1.1 was used to align clonotypes to the IMGT TRBV, TRBD and TRBJ reference segments. Analysis was restricted to V-J combinations with a frequency above 0.0001, which covered approximately 99% of repertoires. A TCS score was defined as the ratio of F50 (clonal expansion) to E x V (chaos), with BLOSUM62-based TCRdist applied between CDR3 peptides within each V-J. Welch's t-statistics and random forest reduced roughly 500 V-J features to 13, which were used in a naive Bayes classifier (R e1071). Sample size was not statistically predetermined, and investigators were not blinded to group allocation. The paper reports TCR Vbeta CDR3 sequencing of 130 to 150 peripheral blood samples: approximately 41 ophthalmopathy, over 70 hyperthyroidism and 17 progressor patients.

Here the sequenced sample was peripheral blood mononuclear cells (PBMCs), taken at new diagnosis, from a patient treated with antithyroid drugs. The clonotype originates from a man between 40 and 49 years old with Graves disease. Donor details come from another sample of the same person, matched by shared clones. Recombination linked TRBV6-2 or TRBV6-3 to TRBJ1-2; a tentative D match to TRBD1 spans 6 bases. The sequenced DNA: TGTGCCAGCAGTTACGGCAGGGGTTATGGCTACACCTTC. Protein translation: CASSYGRGYGYTF.